This T cell receptor (beta chain) was recovered during a study of T-cell reconstitution after alpha-beta-depleted transplantation in children. Findings and limits, study-wide: High day-60 TCRbeta diversity in some patients came from surviving recipient T cells and thymic progenitors.

Concerning this clonotype itself: Its matching antigen is unknown.

Unique molecular identifiers were used in preparing the TCRbeta library. TCRdb itself ran the PCR reads through MiXCR, one entry per CDR3 protein. Of 250,000 to 400,000 distinct CDR3 sequences in the sample, around 25% were seen once. The TCR was taken from a male patient under 18 who had a stem cell transplant for acute lymphoblastic leukemia, so the T cells may come from the graft donor. The sample in question was PBMCs, mostly from graft donor cells, obtained 180 days after TCRalphabeta/CD19-depleted stem cell transplant.

CDR3 protein: CASSEAWVTGGQPQHF. The CDR3 DNA is TGTGCCAGCAGTGAAGCGTGGGTGACGGGGGGCCAGCCCCAGCATTTT. The J gene is TRBJ1-5, the V gene TRBV2; D may be TRBD1 (6 bases). CDR1 SNHLY and CDR2 FYNNEI come from the germline V gene. Trimming stripped 0 bases from V and 7 bases from J, with 16 bases between. The CDR3 covers 16 residues.